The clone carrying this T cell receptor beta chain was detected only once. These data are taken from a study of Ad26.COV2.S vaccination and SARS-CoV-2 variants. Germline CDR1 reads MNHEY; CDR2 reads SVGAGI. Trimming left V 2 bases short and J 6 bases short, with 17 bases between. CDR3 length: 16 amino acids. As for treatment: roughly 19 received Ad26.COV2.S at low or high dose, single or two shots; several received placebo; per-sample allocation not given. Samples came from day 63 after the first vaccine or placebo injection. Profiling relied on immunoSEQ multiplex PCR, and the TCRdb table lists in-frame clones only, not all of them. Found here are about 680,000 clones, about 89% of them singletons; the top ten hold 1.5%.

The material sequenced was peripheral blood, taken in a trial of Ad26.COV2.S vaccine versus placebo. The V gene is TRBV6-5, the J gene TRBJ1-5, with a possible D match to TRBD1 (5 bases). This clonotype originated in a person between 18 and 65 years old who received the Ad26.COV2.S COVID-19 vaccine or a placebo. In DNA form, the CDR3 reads TGTGCCAGCAGTTACCCCGAACCGCCGGGGCGTCAGCCCCAGCATTTT. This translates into CASSYPEPPGRQPQHF.